This T cell receptor (beta chain) stems from a study of T cell repertoires in cytomegalovirus infection (dated by TCRdb to between 2017 and 2020). Background for the entire study: Recently identified HLA-C-restricted CMV epitopes, whose presentation resists viral immunomodulation, were targeted by peptide stimulations together with well-studied HLA-B-restricted epitopes. Donor HLA type was relevant to the analysis, as public TCR beta signatures indicated carriage of CMV infection together with the matching HLA type. What the study reported, not specific to this receptor: The ex vivo response was dominated by HLA-C-restricted CMV-specific TCR beta clonotypes, which also provided the single most frequent clonotype in two of eight donors. In both this cohort and an independent roughly 350-donor cohort, the cumulative frequency of public TCR beta family members distinguished carriers of CMV infection plus the relevant HLA type.

The sample's treatment or condition label, decoded: in vitro stimulation with specific CMV peptide epitopes to enrich CMV-specific T cells. Comment on this clonotype: What this receptor recognizes is not known. The sample holds no much larger clone one base away, and base qualities are not on file.

CDR1 and CDR2 (SGHNT, YENEEA) derive from the germline V gene. The cysteine opens and the phenylalanine closes a CDR3 of 16 amino acids. Only the CDR3 portion is preserved as DNA: 48 bases, with reading frame beginning at the first base. Clipping removes 5 bases from V and 0 bases from J, with 9 as the unmatched junction base count. Sequencing used an Illumina HiSeq 1500. In TCRdb, the public reads were trimmed at Q25 with fastp and aligned with MiXCR, with productive beta chains retained. Each entry is one CDR3 protein sequence, shown with its most common DNA and genes. For this sample the table gives about 310,000 distinct CDR3 sequences, of which 25% were detected only once. More than 10% of the sample is held by the ten biggest clonotypes.

The chain is assembled from TRBV11-3 and TRBJ1-1, with 7 central nucleotides matching TRBD1. Sequenced here: cultured PBMCs, sampled from culture after CMV antigen stimulation. This clonotype originated in a human donor in good health (CMV status not recorded). Some clones in this sample may be carry-over from other donors' samples. The DNA sequence is TGTGCCAGCAGCCTGTGGGGGGGACAGATGAACACTGAAGCTTTCTTT. This codes for CASSLWGGQMNTEAFF. The CDR3, completed at both ends by the reference TRBV11-3 and TRBJ1-1 genes, gives the full variable domain EAGVVQSPRYKIIEKKQPVAFWCNPISGHNTLYWYLQNLGQGPELLIRYENEEAVDDSQLPKDRFSAERLKGVDSTLKIQPAELGDSAVYLCASSLWGGQMNTEAFFGQGTRLTVV.